The 21 T cell receptor beta chains given below trace back to one sample, sequenced in a study of cytomegalovirus exposure and HLA in healthy donors. PCR amplification relied on 60 Vbeta primers (plus 13 Jbeta primers). The method was immunoSEQ multiplex PCR; TCRdb's version includes in-frame clones alone and lacks a portion of them. The sample lists about 160,000 clones, about three quarters occurring once. The specimen sequenced was PBMCs. The receptors come from a woman aged 25 to 45 in good health and CMV-seronegative.

V is TRBV5-1 and J is TRBJ2-1; TRBD2 might be the D (5 bases). Germline V gives CDR1 SGHRS, CDR2 YFSETQ. The V end was cut by 5 bases, the J end by 8 bases, with 14 bases between. CDR3 length: 13 residues. The CDR3 protein is CASRPDGVDEQFF. DNA for the CDR3: TGCGCCAGCAGGCCGGACGGGGTCGATGAGCAGTTCTTC.

This chain links TRBV18 with TRBJ2-7, with 9 bases aligning to TRBD1. This CDR3 is 16 amino acids long. J lost 2 bases, V lost 1 base, and 6 bases had no gene match. Germline CDR1 is KGHSH and CDR2 is LQKENI. The CDR3 DNA reads TGTGCCAGCTCACCACTGGGACAGGGTTCTCCCTACGAGCAGTACTTC. It translates to CASSPLGQGSPYEQYF.

CDR3: CASSPAASGRTKNIQYF. The CDR3, as DNA: TGTGCCAGCAGCCCCGCGGCTAGCGGGAGGACCAAAAACATTCAGTACTTC. The chain couples TRBV7-6 to TRBJ2-4; 11 nucleotides line up with TRBD2. The CDR3 totals 17 residues. Germline loops: CDR1 SGHVS, CDR2 FNYEAQ. V lost 5 bases to trimming and J lost 2 bases; unmatched junction nucleotides: 8. Variable domain in full (rest from reference TRBV7-6 and TRBJ2-4): GAGVSQSPRYKVTKRGQDVALRCDPISGHVSLYWYRQALGQGPEFLTYFNYEAQQDKSGLPNDRFSAERPEGSISTLTIQRTEQRDSAMYRCASSPAASGRTKNIQYFGAGTRLSVL.

This chain links TRBV2 with TRBJ1-5; D not resolved. V lost 8 bases and J 2 bases, leaving 13 bases between the germline ends. This CDR3 contains 14 residues. Germline values: CDR1 SNHLY, CDR2 FYNNEI. CDR3 amino acids: CASSFAGGNQPQHF. The CDR3 DNA is TGTGCCAGCTCTTTCGCCGGGGGCAATCAGCCCCAGCATTTT.

The genes are TRBV2 and TRBJ1-5, with TRBD1 matching 7 bases. The CDR3 is made up of 14 amino acids. The germline CDR1 and CDR2 sequences are SNHLY and FYNNEI. V shed 4 bases, J shed 4 bases, and the junction held 4 bases outside the gene matches. CDR3 loop: CASSGQGYNQPQHF. DNA of the CDR3: TGTGCCAGCAGTGGACAGGGCTATAATCAGCCCCAGCATTTT.

There are a few counts of this clone. This rearrangement joins TRBV28 to TRBJ2-7; 9 nucleotides match TRBD1. The trim removed 5 bases at V and 3 bases at J, leaving 5 bases unmatched. The CDR3 sequence is 14 residues long. The germline V gene encodes CDR1 MDHEN and CDR2 SYDVKM. In DNA form, the CDR3 reads TGTGCCAGCAGTCCGGGACAGGGAGACTACGAGCAGTACTTC. Protein sequence: CASSPGQGDYEQYF.

The table lists this clone with a few counts. The genes are TRBV28 and TRBJ2-7; 8 bases line up with TRBD2. This CDR3 region has 16 residues. The germline gives CDR1 MDHEN, CDR2 SYDVKM. J gave up 0 bases and V 7 bases, and 11 bases lay outside the gene matches. In DNA form, the CDR3 reads TGTGCCAGCACCCCTCTTAGCGGGGCCCCCTCCTACGAGCAGTACTTC. Its translation is CASTPLSGAPSYEQYF.

V is TRBV2 and J is TRBJ2-1; 10 bases match TRBD1. With 3 bases clipped from V and 7 bases from J, the junction kept 6 bases outside the gene matches. Germline CDR1 and CDR2: SNHLY and FYNNEI. The CDR3 is made up of 15 amino acids. Written as DNA, the CDR3 is TGTGCCAGCAGTGATAGGACAGGGGGGTCGAATGAGCAGTTCTTC. Translating gives CASSDRTGGSNEQFF.

V is TRBV7-9 and J is TRBJ2-1; 7 bases are a match to TRBD1. Losses at the gene ends were 4 bases for V and 2 bases for J; bases not matched to a gene: 5. Germline V gene data show CDR1 as SEHNR and CDR2 as FQNEAQ (reference sequence). The CDR3 totals 15 residues. CDR3 nucleotides: TGTGCCAGCAGCTCAGGACAGGTAGCCTACAATGAGCAGTTCTTC. Amino acids: CASSSGQVAYNEQFF.

The chain has TRBV19 and TRBJ2-1; TRBD2 agrees at 12 bases. The V gene's germline CDR1 is LNHDA and CDR2 SQIVND (reference sequence). CDR3 size: 17 residues. The V and J ends lost 4 bases and 6 bases, in that order; junction bases with no gene match: 10. CDR3 in amino acids: CASSTSTGLAGLNEQFF. In DNA, the CDR3 is TGTGCCAGTAGTACCTCAACCGGACTAGCGGGACTCAATGAGCAGTTCTTC.

The rearrangement joins TRBV4-1 to TRBJ2-5; TRBD2 aligns across 11 bases. V lost 4 bases and J lost 3; bases outside the gene matches: 7. The CDR3 covers 16 residues. Looked up from germline, CDR1 is MGHRA and CDR2 is YSYEKL. In DNA form, the CDR3 reads TGCGCCAGCAGCCTCGGACCACTAGCGGGAGAAGAGACCCAGTACTTC. Protein: CASSLGPLAGEETQYF.

J is TRBJ1-2 and V is TRBV25-1, with D possibly being TRBD1 (6 bases). Germline CDR1 reads MGHDK; CDR2 reads SYGVNS. Trimming stripped 4 bases from V and 6 bases from J, with 12 bases between. The CDR3 covers 13 residues. This CDR3 reads CASSVGGKDGYTF. For the CDR3, the DNA is TGTGCCAGCAGTGTAGGGGGTAAGGATGGCTACACCTTC.

This clone was seen a few times. This chain links TRBV28 with TRBJ2-3, with 9 bases that match TRBD1. The germline gives CDR1 MDHEN, CDR2 SYDVKM. The CDR3 loop spans 16 amino acids. Trimming removed 1 base from V and 3 bases from J; junction bases left unmatched: 5. CDR3 DNA sequence: TGTGCCAGCAGTTTATCGGACAGGGGTTTTACAGATACGCAGTATTTT. This codes for CASSLSDRGFTDTQYF.

The chain uses TRBV7-9 and TRBJ2-3; 12 nucleotides line up with TRBD2. CDR1 is SEHNR and CDR2 is FQNEAQ in the germline V gene (reference sequence). The ends lost 5 bases at V and 2 bases at J; junction bases unmatched: 8. CDR3 length: 17 amino acids. CDR3 amino acids: CASSLRTSGALTDTQYF. The CDR3 DNA is TGTGCCAGCAGCCTCCGGACTAGCGGGGCGCTCACAGATACGCAGTATTTT.

This sequence joins TRBV5-5 and TRBJ1-1, with 7 bases aligning to TRBD1. Germline CDR1 and CDR2: SGHKS and YYEKEE (reference sequence). The ends lost 3 bases at V and 0 bases at J; junction bases unmatched: 2. This CDR3 region has 14 residues. This CDR3 reads CASSWDSLNTEAFF. The DNA of the CDR3 is TGTGCCAGCAGCTGGGACAGCCTGAACACTGAAGCTTTCTTT.

The chain carries TRBV19 and TRBJ1-3; 9 bases agree with TRBD1. From germline, CDR1 is LNHDA and CDR2 SQIVND (reference sequence). Germline trimming cut 4 bases from V and 4 bases from J; bases unmatched to any gene: 8. CDR3 length: 16 amino acids. The CDR3 region is CASSNAQGAIGNTIYF. The DNA for the CDR3 is TGTGCCAGTAGTAATGCACAGGGGGCTATCGGAAACACCATATATTTT.

The V and J genes are TRBV7-8 and TRBJ2-7; 14 bases match TRBD2. The CDR3 runs 17 residues. Germline CDR1 and CDR2: SGHVS and FQNEAQ. With 4 bases clipped from V and 7 bases from J, the junction kept 12 bases outside the gene matches. Here the CDR3 DNA reads TGTGCCAGCAGCTCCGGGGGGGGACTAGCGGGAGCCCGGGAGCAGTACTTC. Its protein is CASSSGGGLAGAREQYF.

V is TRBV4-3 and J is TRBJ1-4; D gene uncertain. The CDR3 is 15 residues long. CDR1 and CDR2 (germline): LGHNA, YSLEER. V was cut by 4 bases and J by 1 base, with 10 bases left in between. The CDR3 loop is CASSPREGTNEKLFF. Written as DNA, the CDR3 is TGCGCCAGCAGCCCCCGGGAGGGAACTAATGAAAAACTGTTTTTT.

The chain recombines TRBV6-5 with TRBJ2-2; D is uncertain. The CDR3 contains 15 residues. Per the germline V gene, CDR1 is MNHEY and CDR2 is SVGAGI. V lost 2 bases and J 6 bases, leaving 13 bases between the germline ends. In nucleotides, the CDR3 is TGTGCCAGCAGTTACAACCTGCCGACTTCCGGGGAGCTGTTTTTT. Translation: CASSYNLPTSGELFF.

This clone has only a few counts. This rearrangement joins TRBV4-2 to TRBJ2-5, with D possibly TRBD2 on 6 matching bases. The J call may be in error: the DNA end matches TRBJ2-7 better. CDR1 and CDR2 (germline): LGHNA, YNFKEQ. The CDR3 contains 16 residues. The CDR3 sequence is CASSQDSGRDPYEQYF. DNA for the CDR3: TGTGCCAGCAGCCAAGATTCCGGGAGAGATCCCTACGAGCAGTACTTC.

The chain couples TRBV19 to TRBJ2-7; D may be TRBD1 (6 bases). V lost 5 bases to trimming and J lost 7 bases, with 15 bases between them. This CDR3 has 13 residues. The V gene's germline CDR1 is LNHDA and CDR2 SQIVND (reference sequence). CDR3 in DNA: TGTGCCAGTAGTCTACAGGGCGGTGGTGAGCAGTACTTC. It encodes CASSLQGGGEQYF. Combining the CDR3 with reference TRBV19 and TRBJ2-7 gives the whole variable domain DGGITQSPKYLFRKEGQNVTLSCEQNLNHDAMYWYRQDPGQGLRLIYYSQIVNDFQKGDIAEGYSVSREKKESFPLTVTSAQKNPTAFYLCASSLQGGGEQYFGPGTRLTVT.